The 5 T cell receptor beta chains presented below share a single source sample, sequenced in a study of cytomegalovirus exposure and HLA in healthy donors. The data were produced by immunoSEQ multiplex PCR, yet TCRdb's version contains in-frame clones alone and is incomplete. Of 150,000 to 180,000 clones detected, 70% to 90% appear once; the ten largest clones hold roughly 2.1%. Source material: PBMCs. These receptors were collected from a human donor in good health.

This clone is a singleton in its sample. The chain couples TRBV15 to TRBJ1-4, with 9 bases fitting TRBD1. The CDR3 has 17 amino acids. The germline V gene encodes CDR1 LNHNV and CDR2 YYDKDF (reference sequence). The junction had 8 bases not matched to a gene; V was cut back by 1 base and J by 5 bases. The CDR3 spells CATSRAGVGQGNEKLFF. As DNA, the CDR3 is TGTGCCACCAGCAGAGCGGGAGTGGGACAGGGAAATGAAAAACTGTTTTTT.

V gene TRBV7-2 combines with J gene TRBJ1-1; no clear D. Trimming stripped 0 bases from V and 2 bases from J, with 10 bases between. This CDR3 spans 15 amino acids. Per germline, CDR1 SGHTA and CDR2 FQGNSA. The CDR3 loop is CASSLALAFNTEAFF. The CDR3 bases are TGTGCCAGCAGCTTAGCTCTAGCCTTCAACACTGAAGCTTTCTTT.

This clone was counted a single time. This chain joins TRBV5-6 and TRBJ1-5, with 10 nucleotides matching TRBD1. V lost 4 bases and J lost 9; bases outside the gene matches: 7. The CDR3 sequence is 14 residues long. CDR1 is SGHDT and CDR2 is YYEEEE in the germline V gene. CDR3: CASSVGQGGRPQHF. The CDR3 DNA follows: TGTGCCAGCAGCGTCGGACAGGGGGGGAGGCCCCAGCATTTT. The whole variable domain, filled in from reference TRBV5-6 and TRBJ1-5, reads DAGVTQSPTHLIKTRGQQVTLRCSPKSGHDTVSWYQQALGQGPQFIFQYYEEEERQRGNFPDRFSGHQFPNYSSELNVNALLLGDSALYLCASSVGQGGRPQHFGDGTRLSIL.

This clone was counted once. The V call is TRBV7-9, the J call TRBJ1-1; perhaps TRBD1 as D (5 bases). Germline CDR1 and CDR2: SEHNR and FQNEAQ (reference sequence). The CDR3 extends over 15 amino acids. V lost 6 bases and J lost 0, with 14 bases in between. CDR3 loop: CASSPRQSMNTEAFF. As DNA, the CDR3 is TGTGCCAGCAGTCCCCGACAGTCCATGAACACTGAAGCTTTCTTT.

This sequence joins TRBV19 and TRBJ1-4; D is undetermined. V was shortened by 3 bases and J by 0 bases, with 11 bases between the two germline ends. Looked up from germline, CDR1 is LNHDA and CDR2 is SQIVND (reference sequence). The length of the CDR3 is 16 residues. CDR3 amino acids: CASSMRAAATNEKLFF. As DNA, the CDR3 is TGTGCCAGTAGTATGAGGGCGGCTGCAACTAATGAAAAACTGTTTTTT. Using reference TRBV19 and TRBJ1-4 for the parts outside the CDR3, the full variable domain is DGGITQSPKYLFRKEGQNVTLSCEQNLNHDAMYWYRQDPGQGLRLIYYSQIVNDFQKGDIAEGYSVSREKKESFPLTVTSAQKNPTAFYLCASSMRAAATNEKLFFGSGTQLSVL.